The rows below give T cell receptor beta chains drawn from one sample of a study of radiation and T cells in renal cell carcinoma. Sequencing was performed with immunoSEQ multiplex PCR; in TCRdb, only in-frame clones are kept and a portion is missing. The sample records around 180,000 clones, less than 90% being singletons. The material was blood, obtained from a patient whose treatment included radiotherapy and nephrectomy. These receptors came from a woman aged 50 to 60 with renal cell carcinoma. The CDR3 runs from the conserved cysteine through the conserved F or W. D genes are given only for firm matches. Size values are once, few and many counts, or a class for expanded clones, and some rows have none.

d_call clone_size cdr3_length j_call v_call cdr3_nt cdr3_aa
- few 13 TRBJ1-5 TRBV5-1 TGCGCCAGCAGAGAGGATAGCAATCAGCCCCAGCATTTT CASREDSNQPQHF
- once 14 TRBJ1-4 TRBV25-1 TGTGCCAGCAGTGAAATGAGGGACCAAGAAAAACTGTTTTTT CASSEMRDQEKLFF
TRBD1 - 14 TRBJ2-7 TRBV5-1 TGCGCCAGCAGCTTTACAGGGGGCTCCCACGAGCAGTACTTC CASSFTGGSHEQYF
TRBD1 - 15 TRBJ1-2 TRBV19 TGTGCCAGTAGTTCCCGGACAGGCGCTACCTATGGCTACACCTTC CASSSRTGATYGYTF
- - 13 TRBJ2-1 TRBV11-3 TGTGCCAGCAGCTTGGGCTCCTACAATGAGCAGTTCTTC CASSLGSYNEQFF
- - 17 TRBJ1-1 TRBV7-9 TGTGCCAGCAGCTCGAACCCGGGGCAGGGTTTTAACACTGAAGCTTTCTTT CASSSNPGQGFNTEAFF
- - 15 TRBJ2-2 TRBV4-2 TGTGCCAGCAGCCAAGATTCAGTAAACACCGGGGAGCTGTTTTTT CASSQDSVNTGELFF
TRBD1 - 16 TRBJ1-4 TRBV15 TGTGCCACCAGCAGAGGTGGGACAGCAACTAATGAAAAACTGTTTTTT CATSRGGTATNEKLFF
TRBD2 - 16 TRBJ2-3 TRBV7-3 TGTGCCAGCAGCCCCCACACTAGCGGGGACACAGATACGCAGTATTTT CASSPHTSGDTDTQYF
- - 13 TRBJ1-2 TRBV7-2 TGTGCCAGCAGCTCTGGTAGAGGCTATGGCTACACCTTC CASSSGRGYGYTF
- once 13 TRBJ1-1 TRBV6-5 TGTGCCAGCAGTTACCTAGGGAACACTGAAGCTTTCTTT CASSYLGNTEAFF
- few 14 TRBJ2-1 TRBV7-9 TGTGCCAGCTCTGGCCCAGGGGACTCGTATGAGCAGTTCTTC CASSGPGDSYEQFF
- few 12 TRBJ1-5 TRBV18 TGTGCCAGCTCAAACGGGTATCAGCCCCAGCATTTT CASSNGYQPQHF
- - 13 TRBJ1-1 TRBV5-6 TGTGCCAGCAGCTTGAACAGGGTCACTGAAGCTTTCTTT CASSLNRVTEAFF
TRBD1 - 15 TRBJ1-6 TRBV4-3 TGCGCCAGCAGCCAAGAGCCAGGGGGTTCTTCACCCCTCCACTTT CASSQEPGGSSPLHF
- - 13 TRBJ2-5 TRBV18 TGTGCCAGCTCACCTAGGGGCACTGGGACCCAGTACTTC CASSPRGTGTQYF
- - 16 TRBJ2-1 TRBV6-5 TGTGCCAGCAGTTACTGGACGCAGAGCTCCTACAATGAGCAGTTCTTC CASSYWTQSSYNEQFF
- - 15 TRBJ1-6 TRBV4-1 TGCGCCAGCAGCCAACCTTCGGGGGGTAATTCACCCCTCCACTTT CASSQPSGGNSPLHF
- - 12 TRBJ2-2 TRBV6-5 TGTGCCAGCAGTTATTTCGCCGGGGAGCTGTTTTTT CASSYFAGELFF
TRBD2 - 18 TRBJ2-3 TRBV6-4 TGTGCCAGCAGTGAAGTAGGGGAAGCGGGGTCCCTTCCAGATACGCAGTATTTT CASSEVGEAGSLPDTQYF
- few 14 TRBJ1-1 TRBV6-5 TGTGCCAGCAGTTACTCCACTTGGAACACTGAAGCTTTCTTT CASSYSTWNTEAFF
- - 15 TRBJ1-2 TRBV2 TGTGCCAGCAGTGAGAGTGCTGGGCTGGGGTATGGCTACACCTTC CASSESAGLGYGYTF